Included here is one T cell receptor beta chain sequence, with context. There is no known antigen for this receptor. Per-base quality was not reported, and no clone a single base away is much larger than it. The CDR3 starts with the cysteine, ends with the phenylalanine, and has 13 residues. Kept here is only the CDR3 DNA, which spans 39 bases and is read in frame from base 1. The V and J ends are trimmed by 3 bases and 7 bases, leaving 13 bases between them. CDR1 and CDR2, per the germline V gene (reference sequence), are SEHNR and FQNEAQ. Expansion of CD8+CD57+ cells had been shown by flow cytometry in the patients chosen for sequencing. All patients had severe acquired aplastic anemia diagnosed by International Study of Aplastic Anemia and Agranulocytosis and Camitta criteria. No patient had received any therapy when blood was sampled. In this study, sorted CD4+ and CD8+ T cells from the blood of healthy subjects and of severe aplastic anemia patients had their TCR repertoires deep-sequenced. In the USA, patient enrollment took place under clinicaltrials.gov protocols 00001620, 01623167, 00001397, 00071045, 00081523 and 00961064. Ficoll-Paque density gradient centrifugation was used to isolate peripheral blood mononuclear cells. Before DNA extraction, CD4+ and CD8+ T cells were sorted by FACS or by magnetic beads.

This specimen comes from a study of CD8+CD57+ T cells in acquired aplastic anemia (dated by TCRdb to the late 2010s). In terms of the full investigation: DNA extracted from sorted CD4+ and CD8+ cells had a mean of roughly 3.4 ug, with a range of about 0.2 to 30 ug. CD8+CD57+ expansion was defined as a frequency above the mean frequency observed in healthy subjects.

Genomic DNA served as template for TCR beta VDJ combination and CDR3 sequence profiling. An Illumina HiSeq 2000 was the platform used for TCR repertoire sequencing. The original pipeline was this. TRBV/TRBJ rearrangement plots, CDR3 size and DJ length profiles, and Simpson's diversity index were used to assess repertoires. Whichever DNA sequence was most abundant in the deep sequencing data was defined as the immunodominant clone. CDR3 amino acid sequences were screened for sharing across subjects and were compared with published repertoires and the VDJdb database. The public reads were run again by TCRdb, first through fastp at Q25 and then through MiXCR, and only productive beta chains were kept. Every distinct CDR3 protein forms one entry, paired with its most common genes and DNA. The V and J calls and clone size come from TCRdb's table, not from the authors' own analysis. The sample records about 160,000 distinct CDR3 sequences, around 48% of which are singletons. Around a third of the sample is in the top ten clones.

Study-level results and caveats: Around 30 CD8+ CDR3 sequences were found to be shared between patients and controls, but these sequences appeared to be highly expressed in patients and within the immunodominant clones of the patients. No significant difference in CD8+ Simpson's diversity was found between patients and healthy controls (P=0.060).

This chain joins TRBV7-9 to TRBJ2-7; no D segment can be confidently identified. The source is a human donor with aplastic anemia. The sequencing input was sorted CD4+, CD8+, or CD8+CD57+ T cells (not recorded which) from PBMCs. The encoded CDR3 is CASSLGESWEQYF. Read as DNA, the sequence is TGTGCCAGCAGCTTGGGCGAATCTTGGGAGCAGTACTTC.